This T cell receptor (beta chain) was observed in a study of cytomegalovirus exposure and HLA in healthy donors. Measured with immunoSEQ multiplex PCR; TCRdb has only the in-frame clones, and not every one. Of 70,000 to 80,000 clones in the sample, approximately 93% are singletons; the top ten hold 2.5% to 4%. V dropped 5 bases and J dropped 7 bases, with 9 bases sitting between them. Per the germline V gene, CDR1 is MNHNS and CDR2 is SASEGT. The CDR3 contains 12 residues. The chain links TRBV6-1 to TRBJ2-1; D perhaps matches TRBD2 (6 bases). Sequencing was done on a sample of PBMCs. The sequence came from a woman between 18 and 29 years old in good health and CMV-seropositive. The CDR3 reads CASSRLVNEQFF. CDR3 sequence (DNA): TGTGCCAGCAGTAGACTAGTGAATGAGCAGTTCTTC.